Below are 30 T cell receptor beta chains sequenced from a single sample in a study of patients and donors after allogeneic stem cell transplantation. TCRdb re-called the RT-PCR reads with MiXCR, one entry per CDR3 protein. The sample has about a million distinct CDR3 sequences, approximately 19% seen once; the top ten hold 6%. The sequencing input was blood, either unsorted or a sorted T cell fraction (not recorded which). All receptors derive from a human donor who was either an allogeneic HSCT recipient or a stem cell or donor lymphocyte infusion donor (not recorded which). It is not recorded whose cells these are; they may come from a transplant donor.

In its sample, this clonotype was seen a few times. The chain has TRBV12-3 or TRBV12-4 and TRBJ1-2; unclear D gene. The CDR3 has 14 residues. V lost 5 bases and J lost 4, with 14 bases in between. CDR3 sequence reads: CASSPPGRFYGYTF. The CDR3 nucleotides are TGTGCCAGCAGTCCACCAGGCCGCTTCTATGGCTACACCTTC.

This clonotype was detected only a few times. The gene calls are TRBV20-1 and TRBJ1-2; D gene ambiguous. Trimming took off 1 base at V and 7 bases at J, with 7 bases between the two ends. Germline-derived CDR1 and CDR2 are DFQATT and SNEGSKA (reference sequence). CDR3 length: 11 residues. CDR3 nucleotide sequence: TGCAGTGCTAGAGTTACCTTTGGCTACACCTTC. Protein product: CSARVTFGYTF.

The chain has TRBV18 and TRBJ2-2; D unclear. The CDR3 contains 15 residues. The germline V and J ends were trimmed by 2 bases and 4 bases, with 11 bases remaining between them. Germline V lookup: CDR1 KGHSH, CDR2 LQKENI. The CDR3 DNA follows: TGTGCCAGCTCACCAGGAAGGGCCTCCACCGGGGAGCTGTTTTTT. Protein sequence: CASSPGRASTGELFF. The entire variable domain, with the rest obtained from reference TRBV18 and TRBJ2-2, is as follows: NAGVMQNPRHLVRRRGQEARLRCSPMKGHSHVYWYRQLPEEGLKFMVYLQKENIIDESGMPKERFSAEFPKEGPSILRIQQVVRGDSAAYFCASSPGRASTGELFFGEGSRLTVL.

This clonotype was counted ten times or more. The V gene is TRBV4-1, the J gene TRBJ2-5, with 10 bases lining up with TRBD1. CDR1 and CDR2 (germline): MGHRA, YSYEKL. Trimming took 4 bases from V and 5 from J; bases not matched to a gene: 4. This CDR3 has 14 amino acids. CDR3 nucleotide sequence: TGCGCCAGCAGCCCAGGGACAGGGGAGGAGACCCAGTACTTC. Its protein product is CASSPGTGEETQYF.

A few counts support this clonotype. V usage is TRBV5-1 and J usage is TRBJ1-1, with a possible D match to TRBD1 (6 bases). Germline V gene lookup returns CDR1 SGHRS and CDR2 YFSETQ. V lost 0 bases to trimming and J lost 1 base, with 13 bases between them. This CDR3 comprises 16 residues. The CDR3 DNA reads as TGCGCCAGCAGCTTGGAGATGGTGACAGGGAACACTGAAGCTTTCTTT. Protein sequence: CASSLEMVTGNTEAFF.

The CDR3 DNA follows: TGCAGCGTTGTCGCAGGGAACACCGGGGAGCTGTTTTTT. Its protein is CSVVAGNTGELFF. The J gene is TRBJ2-2, the V gene TRBV29-1; D remains unclear. CDR1 is SQVTM and CDR2 is ANQGSEA in the germline V gene. Trimming took off 4 bases at V and 1 base at J, with 7 bases between the two ends. The length of the CDR3 is 13 residues.

The V and J genes are TRBV7-2 and TRBJ1-2; 7 nucleotides line up with TRBD1. The germline V gene encodes CDR1 SGHTA and CDR2 FQGNSA. This CDR3 has 15 amino acids. The trim removed 5 bases at V and 1 base at J, leaving 7 bases unmatched. CDR3 sequence (DNA): TGTGCCAGCAGCCCCAGGGACAGCCTTAACTATGGCTACACCTTC. Translating gives CASSPRDSLNYGYTF.

This clonotype was counted between two and nine times. The V gene is TRBV2, the J gene TRBJ2-7; no firm D call. The length of the CDR3 is 14 residues. V was cut by 7 bases and J by 2 bases, with 15 bases left in between. CDR1 is SNHLY and CDR2 is FYNNEI in the germline V gene. For the CDR3, the DNA is TGTGCCAGCACCCGACAAATACTCGCCTACGAGCAGTACTTC. This sequence encodes CASTRQILAYEQYF.

This clonotype turned up a few times. The chain recombines TRBV6-1 with TRBJ1-5, with TRBD1 as a possible D gene (5 bases). V was pared by 4 bases and J by 7 bases, with 17 bases between. This CDR3 has 15 residues. Per germline, CDR1 MNHNS and CDR2 SASEGT. The CDR3 DNA is TGTGCCAGCAGTGGAGATACAGGTTTCGGGCAGCCCCAGCATTTT. It is translated as CASSGDTGFGQPQHF.

This clonotype was recorded at least ten times. The chain uses TRBV12-3 or TRBV12-4 and TRBJ1-4; tentative D call: TRBD1 (6 bases). V was cut by 6 bases and J by 5 bases, with 16 bases left in between. The CDR3 is 15 residues long. The CDR3 reads CASSRENRENEKLFF. Written as DNA, the CDR3 is TGTGCCAGCAGCCGAGAAAACAGGGAAAATGAAAAACTGTTTTTT.

This chain joins TRBV6-2 or TRBV6-3 and TRBJ2-7; weak D call: TRBD2 (5 bases). Trimming took 11 bases from V and 1 from J, leaving 12 bases between them. The CDR3 has 12 amino acids. Germline V gene lookup returns CDR1 MNHEY and CDR2 SVGEGT. CDR3 in amino acids: CAVAGSSYEQYF. In DNA form, the CDR3 reads TGTGCCGTGGCGGGCAGTTCCTACGAGCAGTACTTC.

There are a few counts of this clonotype. V usage is TRBV7-2 and J usage is TRBJ1-2; weak D call: TRBD1 (6 bases). V lost 4 bases, J lost 2 bases, and 14 bases lay in between. The CDR3 consists of 15 residues. Germline loops: CDR1 SGHTA, CDR2 FQGNSA. CDR3 DNA: TGTGCCAGCAGCTGGAGTCCAGGGGACAACTATGGCTACACCTTC. Encoded protein: CASSWSPGDNYGYTF.

This chain joins TRBV27 and TRBJ1-4; TRBD1 is a possible D gene (6 bases). The germline gives CDR1 MNHEY, CDR2 SMNVEV (reference sequence). The CDR3 is 15 amino acids. V was pared by 4 bases and J by 7 bases, with 16 bases between. The CDR3 nucleotides read TGTGCCAGCAGTTCTACAGGGCGGTGGGGTGAAAAACTGTTTTTT. Translating gives CASSSTGRWGEKLFF.

V gene TRBV5-1 combines with J gene TRBJ2-7; possible D gene TRBD2, 6 bases. Germline-derived CDR1 and CDR2 are SGHRS and YFSETQ. V dropped 0 bases and J dropped 2 bases, with 15 bases sitting between them. CDR3 length: 16 amino acids. The CDR3 here is CASSLAADGSPYEQYF. The CDR3 DNA reads TGCGCCAGCAGCTTGGCCGCGGACGGGAGCCCCTACGAGCAGTACTTC.

The sample holds a few counts of this clonotype. V usage is TRBV20-1 and J usage is TRBJ2-5; D is unclear. The CDR3 loop spans 13 amino acids. Trimming pared 2 bases from V and 4 bases from J, leaving 11 bases between. Germline-derived CDR1 and CDR2 are DFQATT and SNEGSKA (reference sequence). CDR3 in amino acids: CSARPDNRETQYF. The CDR3 DNA follows: TGCAGTGCTAGACCGGATAATCGAGAGACCCAGTACTTC.

This clonotype was seen only a few times. The V gene is TRBV11-2, the J gene TRBJ2-5, with 11 positions matching TRBD2. The CDR3 consists of 18 residues. Losses at the gene ends were 5 bases for V and 1 base for J; bases not matched to a gene: 12. Germline CDR1 reads SGHAT; CDR2 reads FQNNGV. The CDR3 protein is CASSHTAWGLAAQETQYF. CDR3 nucleotides: TGTGCCAGCAGCCATACCGCCTGGGGACTAGCGGCCCAAGAGACCCAGTACTTC.

There are a few counts of this clonotype. Germline is not matched at one junction end, which may reflect a read error. The chain links TRBV7-7 to TRBJ1-5; D perhaps matches TRBD1 (5 bases). Germline-derived CDR1 and CDR2 are SSHAT and FNYEAQ (reference sequence). This CDR3 is built from 8 residues. In DNA form, the CDR3 reads TGTGCCAGCAGCTCCGACAGTTTT. This sequence encodes CASSSDSF.

This clonotype was detected only a few times. V usage is TRBV5-1 and J usage is TRBJ2-7, with a weak D call TRBD1 (6 bases). The CDR3 consists of 12 residues. V gave up 5 bases and J gave up 3 bases, with 9 bases separating them. Germline loops: CDR1 SGHRS, CDR2 YFSETQ. This CDR3 reads CASRDSRYEQYF. The CDR3, as DNA: TGCGCCAGCAGGGACAGCCGCTACGAGCAGTACTTC.

V and J are TRBV19 and TRBJ2-1; D not certain. This CDR3 region has 11 residues. V lost 3 bases and J 13 bases, leaving 10 bases between the germline ends. Germline V gene sequence: CDR1 LNHDA, CDR2 SQIVND (reference sequence). The CDR3 DNA follows: TGTGCCAGTAGTATCAGACGTACTCAGTTCTTC. Its translation: CASSIRRTQFF.

The chain couples TRBV6-2 or TRBV6-3 to TRBJ1-5; D not resolved. The germline CDR1 and CDR2 sequences are MNHEY and SVGEGT. There are 15 residues in the CDR3. The ends were cut back, 0 bases at V and 7 bases at J, with 13 bases in the middle. The DNA for the CDR3 is TGTGCCAGCAGTTACTCTCTGGGGTTCGGCCAGCCCCAGCATTTT. Translated, it gives CASSYSLGFGQPQHF.

The chain uses TRBV24-1 and TRBJ2-1; perhaps TRBD1 as D (5 bases). CDR3 length: 15 amino acids. The germline V gene encodes CDR1 KGHDR and CDR2 SFDVKD. Deletions cut 5 bases from V and 2 bases from J, with 12 bases between. CDR3 in amino acids: CATSARQLPYNEQFF. As DNA, the CDR3 is TGTGCCACCAGTGCTAGACAGTTACCCTACAATGAGCAGTTCTTC.

The V gene is TRBV11-2, the J gene TRBJ1-5, with 9 bases matching TRBD1. CDR3 length equals 16 residues. Germline CDR1 and CDR2: SGHAT and FQNNGV. V shed 5 bases and J 6 bases; nucleotides not matched to a gene: 11. CDR3 nucleotides: TGTGCCAGCAGCCCCTCCGGGACAGGGCAGGGTCAGCCCCAGCATTTT. Protein: CASSPSGTGQGQPQHF.

This clonotype was seen more than once but under ten times. CDR3 residues: CSAKNRGLGGYTF. CDR3 DNA: TGCAGTGCTAAAAACAGGGGGTTGGGAGGCTACACCTTC. The chain is built from TRBV20-1 and TRBJ1-2; TRBD1 matches 8 bases. Germline CDR1 reads DFQATT; CDR2 reads SNEGSKA (reference sequence). The CDR3 runs to 13 residues. Trimming at V came to 4 bases and at J to 8 bases, leaving 9 bases not matched to a gene.

In its sample, this clonotype was seen a few times. This chain uses TRBV5-1 with TRBJ2-7; 10 bases are shared with TRBD1. Looked up from germline, CDR1 is SGHRS and CDR2 is YFSETQ. V shed 3 bases and J 7 bases; nucleotides not matched to a gene: 7. This CDR3 comprises 14 residues. CDR3 nucleotide sequence: TGCGCCAGCAGCTCCCGACAGGGGGCTGGAGAGCAGTACTTC. Amino acid sequence: CASSSRQGAGEQYF. Together with reference TRBV5-1 and TRBJ2-7, the CDR3 gives the full variable domain: KAGVTQTPRYLIKTRGQQVTLSCSPISGHRSVSWYQQTPGQGLQFLFEYFSETQRNKGNFPGRFSGRQFSNSRSEMNVSTLELGDSALYLCASSSRQGAGEQYFGPGTRLTVT.

CDR3 sequence reads: CSASSLAASTYNEQFF. The CDR3 bases are TGCAGTGCTAGTAGTCTAGCGGCATCGACTTACAATGAGCAGTTCTTC. The chain is built from TRBV20-1 and TRBJ2-1, with TRBD2 identical over 7 bases. This CDR3 has 16 amino acids. Trimming cost V 3 bases and J 4 bases; bases outside gene matches: 12. CDR1 and CDR2 from the germline V gene are DFQATT and SNEGSKA (reference sequence).

In its sample, this clonotype was seen a few times. The chain recombines TRBV5-5 with TRBJ1-2; D may be TRBD1 (6 bases). Trimming left V 4 bases short and J 5 bases short, with 15 bases between. Germline V gene data show CDR1 as SGHKS and CDR2 as YYEKEE (reference sequence). CDR3 length equals 14 residues. The CDR3 loop reads CASSRDTTDYGYTF. In DNA form, the CDR3 reads TGTGCCAGCAGCCGGGACACGACCGATTATGGCTACACCTTC.

The gene calls are TRBV7-8 and TRBJ2-5, with D possibly being TRBD1 or TRBD2 (6 bases each). Trimming took off 0 bases at V and 3 bases at J, with 14 bases between the two ends. This CDR3 has 16 amino acids. Looked up from germline, CDR1 is SGHVS and CDR2 is FQNEAQ. CDR3 DNA sequence: TGTGCCAGCAGCTTAGCGGGAAGGAGGGGGAAAGAGACCCAGTACTTC. Translation gives CASSLAGRRGKETQYF.

CDR3 in amino acids: CASSADGRTNEKLFF. The DNA for the CDR3 is TGTGCCAGCAGCGCGGACGGACGAACTAATGAAAAACTGTTTTTT. This chain connects TRBV5-5 to TRBJ1-4; the D is unclear. Trimming shortened V by 4 bases and J by 1 base, and 11 bases separated the two germline ends. Germline CDR1 and CDR2: SGHKS and YYEKEE (reference sequence). The CDR3 is 15 residues long.

The rearrangement links TRBV7-9 to TRBJ2-2; no definite D call. The length of the CDR3 is 16 residues. V dropped 5 bases and J dropped 0 bases, with 13 bases sitting between them. Germline CDR1 SEHNR, CDR2 FQNEAQ (reference sequence). The CDR3 sequence is CASSPQPPPNTGELFF. CDR3 in DNA: TGTGCCAGCAGCCCCCAACCCCCACCGAACACCGGGGAGCTGTTTTTT.

This clonotype was found many times. V usage is TRBV6-5 and J usage is TRBJ2-7, with TRBD1 matching 8 bases. Trimming took 0 bases from V and 5 from J; bases not matched to a gene: 3. The CDR3 runs 14 residues. The germline V gene has CDR1 MNHEY and CDR2 SVGAGI. In DNA form, the CDR3 reads TGTGCCAGCAGTTACTCCCAACAGGGGGACGAGCAGTACTTC. It codes for CASSYSQQGDEQYF.